What follows is one T cell receptor beta chain and its context. Its matching antigen is unknown. This CDR3 is built from 16 residues. With 6 bases clipped from V and 4 bases from J, the junction kept 8 bases outside the gene matches. Germline V gene lookup returns CDR1 MDHEN and CDR2 SYDVKM. The sample originates from a study of cytomegalovirus exposure and HLA in healthy donors. Overall study context: Genotyping of roughly 400 donors showed that 80% to 85% belonged to the Caucasian-associated ancestry cluster.

Both 60 Vbeta primers and 13 Jbeta primers went into the PCR. The table came from immunoSEQ multiplex PCR; TCRdb's copy has only in-frame clones and leaves some out. The sample includes approximately 170,000 clones, almost 80% of them seen just once. The donors comprised healthy bone marrow donors. General study findings and limits: The study listed roughly 160 cytomegalovirus-associated TCR beta chains.

The V and J genes are TRBV28 and TRBJ2-7; 14 bases are a match to TRBD2. The source of this sequence is a woman aged 18 to 35 in good health and CMV-seronegative. Material: PBMCs. As DNA, the CDR3 is TGTGCCAGCAGCCAAAGGACTAGCGGGGGGCTTTACGAGCAGTACTTC. Protein sequence: CASSQRTSGGLYEQYF.